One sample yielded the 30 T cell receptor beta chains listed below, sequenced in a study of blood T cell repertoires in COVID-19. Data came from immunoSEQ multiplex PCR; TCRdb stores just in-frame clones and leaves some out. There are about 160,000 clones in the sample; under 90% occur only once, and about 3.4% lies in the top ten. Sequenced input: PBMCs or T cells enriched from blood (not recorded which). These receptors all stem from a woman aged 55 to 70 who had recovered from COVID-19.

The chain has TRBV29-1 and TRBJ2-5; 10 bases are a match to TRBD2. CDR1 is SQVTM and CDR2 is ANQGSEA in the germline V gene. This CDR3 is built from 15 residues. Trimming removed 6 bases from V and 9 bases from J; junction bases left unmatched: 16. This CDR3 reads CSVGGASGGARPQYF. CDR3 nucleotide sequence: TGCAGCGTGGGAGGCGCTAGCGGGGGCGCACGGCCCCAGTACTTC.

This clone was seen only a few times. The CDR3 here is CASSLERTGANEQYF. The CDR3 DNA is TGCGCCAGCAGCTTGGAGCGGACAGGGGCTAACGAGCAGTACTTC. The chain recombines TRBV5-1 with TRBJ2-7; TRBD1 aligns across 9 bases. The germline V gene encodes CDR1 SGHRS and CDR2 YFSETQ. The CDR3 sequence is 15 residues long. V was pared by 0 bases and J by 5 bases, with 6 bases of the junction left unmatched.

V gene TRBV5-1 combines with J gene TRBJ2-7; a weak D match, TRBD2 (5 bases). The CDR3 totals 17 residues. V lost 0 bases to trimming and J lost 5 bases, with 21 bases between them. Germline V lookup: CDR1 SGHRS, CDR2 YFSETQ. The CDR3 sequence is CASSLVPSTRDGDEQYF. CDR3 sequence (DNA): TGCGCCAGCAGCTTGGTACCTTCCACTAGGGATGGGGACGAGCAGTACTTC.

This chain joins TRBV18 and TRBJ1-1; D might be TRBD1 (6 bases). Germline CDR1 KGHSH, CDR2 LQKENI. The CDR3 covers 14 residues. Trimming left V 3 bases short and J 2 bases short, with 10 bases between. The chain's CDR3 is CASSPRTDNTEAFF. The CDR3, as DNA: TGTGCCAGCTCACCGAGGACAGACAACACTGAAGCTTTCTTT. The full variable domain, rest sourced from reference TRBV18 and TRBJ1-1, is NAGVMQNPRHLVRRRGQEARLRCSPMKGHSHVYWYRQLPEEGLKFMVYLQKENIIDESGMPKERFSAEFPKEGPSILRIQQVVRGDSAAYFCASSPRTDNTEAFFGQGTRLTVV.

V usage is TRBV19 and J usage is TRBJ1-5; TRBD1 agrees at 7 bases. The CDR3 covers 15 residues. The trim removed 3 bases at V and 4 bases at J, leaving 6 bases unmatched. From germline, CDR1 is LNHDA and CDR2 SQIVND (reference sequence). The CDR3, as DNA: TGTGCCAGTAGTATCTGGGACAGTTTTAATCAGCCCCAGCATTTT. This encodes CASSIWDSFNQPQHF.

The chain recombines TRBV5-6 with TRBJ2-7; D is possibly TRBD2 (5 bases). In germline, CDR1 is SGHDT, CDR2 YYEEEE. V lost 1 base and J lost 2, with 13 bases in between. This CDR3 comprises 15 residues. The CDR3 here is CASSLWSGRTYEQYF. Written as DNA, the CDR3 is TGTGCCAGCAGCTTGTGGTCGGGAAGAACCTACGAGCAGTACTTC. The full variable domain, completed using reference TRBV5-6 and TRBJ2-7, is DAGVTQSPTHLIKTRGQQVTLRCSPKSGHDTVSWYQQALGQGPQFIFQYYEEEERQRGNFPDRFSGHQFPNYSSELNVNALLLGDSALYLCASSLWSGRTYEQYFGPGTRLTVT.

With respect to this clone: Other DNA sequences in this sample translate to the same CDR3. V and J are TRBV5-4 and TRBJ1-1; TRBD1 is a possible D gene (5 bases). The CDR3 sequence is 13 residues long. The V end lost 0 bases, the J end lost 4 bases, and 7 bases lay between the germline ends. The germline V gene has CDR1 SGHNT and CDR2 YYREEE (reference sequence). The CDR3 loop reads CASSLERGTEAFF. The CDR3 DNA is TGTGCCAGCAGCTTGGAAAGGGGCACTGAAGCTTTCTTT.

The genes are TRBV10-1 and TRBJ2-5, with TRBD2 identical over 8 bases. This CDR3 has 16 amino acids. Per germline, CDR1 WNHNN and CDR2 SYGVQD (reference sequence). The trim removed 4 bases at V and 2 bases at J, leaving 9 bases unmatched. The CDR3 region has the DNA TGCGCCAGCAGTGCCGGGGGTAGCGGGGAGCAAGAGACCCAGTACTTC. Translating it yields CASSAGGSGEQETQYF.

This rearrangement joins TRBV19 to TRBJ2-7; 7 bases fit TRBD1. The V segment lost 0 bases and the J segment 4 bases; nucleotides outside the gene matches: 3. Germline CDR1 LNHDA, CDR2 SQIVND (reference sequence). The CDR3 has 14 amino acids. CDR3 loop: CASSIDLGQYEQYF. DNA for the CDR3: TGTGCCAGTAGTATAGATTTGGGACAGTACGAGCAGTACTTC.

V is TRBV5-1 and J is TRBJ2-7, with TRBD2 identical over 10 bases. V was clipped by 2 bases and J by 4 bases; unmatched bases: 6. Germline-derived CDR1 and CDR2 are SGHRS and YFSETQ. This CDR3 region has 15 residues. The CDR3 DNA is TGCGCCAGCAGCTTCGGTAGCGGGGGGCCTTACGAGCAGTACTTC. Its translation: CASSFGSGGPYEQYF. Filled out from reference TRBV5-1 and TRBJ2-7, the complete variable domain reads KAGVTQTPRYLIKTRGQQVTLSCSPISGHRSVSWYQQTPGQGLQFLFEYFSETQRNKGNFPGRFSGRQFSNSRSEMNVSTLELGDSALYLCASSFGSGGPYEQYFGPGTRLTVT.

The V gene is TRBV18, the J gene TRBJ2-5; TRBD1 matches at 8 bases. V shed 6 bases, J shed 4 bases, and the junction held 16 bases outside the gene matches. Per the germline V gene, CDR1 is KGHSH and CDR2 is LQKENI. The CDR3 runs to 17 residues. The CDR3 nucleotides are TGTGCCAGCTCTTCTCGACAGGGGAGACGTGTGGCAGAGACCCAGTACTTC. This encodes CASSSRQGRRVAETQYF.

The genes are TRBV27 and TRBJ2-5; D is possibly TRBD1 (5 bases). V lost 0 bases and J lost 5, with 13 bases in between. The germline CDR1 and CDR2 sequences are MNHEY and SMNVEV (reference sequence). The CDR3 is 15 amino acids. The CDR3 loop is CASSLSPGAGETQYF. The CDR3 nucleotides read TGTGCCAGCAGTTTATCCCCGGGCGCAGGGGAGACCCAGTACTTC.

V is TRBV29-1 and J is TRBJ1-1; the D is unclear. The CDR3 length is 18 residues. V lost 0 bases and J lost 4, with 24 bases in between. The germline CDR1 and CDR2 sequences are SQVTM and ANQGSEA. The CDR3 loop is CSVEDWGDSTILSTEAFF. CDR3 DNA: TGCAGCGTTGAAGATTGGGGAGATTCTACTATCCTTTCCACTGAAGCTTTCTTT. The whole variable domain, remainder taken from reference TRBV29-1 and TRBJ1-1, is SAVISQKPSRDICQRGTSLTIQCQVDSQVTMMFWYRQQPGQSLTLIATANQGSEATYESGFVIDKFPISRPNLTFSTLTVSNMSPEDSSIYLCSVEDWGDSTILSTEAFFGQGTRLTVV.

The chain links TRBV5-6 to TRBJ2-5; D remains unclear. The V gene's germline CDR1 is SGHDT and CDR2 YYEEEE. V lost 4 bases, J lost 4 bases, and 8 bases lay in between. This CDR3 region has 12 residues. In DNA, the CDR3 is TGTGCCAGCAGCAATTCAGGAGAGACCCAGTACTTC. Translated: CASSNSGETQYF. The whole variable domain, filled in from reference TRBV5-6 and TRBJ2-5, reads DAGVTQSPTHLIKTRGQQVTLRCSPKSGHDTVSWYQQALGQGPQFIFQYYEEEERQRGNFPDRFSGHQFPNYSSELNVNALLLGDSALYLCASSNSGETQYFGPGTRLLVL.

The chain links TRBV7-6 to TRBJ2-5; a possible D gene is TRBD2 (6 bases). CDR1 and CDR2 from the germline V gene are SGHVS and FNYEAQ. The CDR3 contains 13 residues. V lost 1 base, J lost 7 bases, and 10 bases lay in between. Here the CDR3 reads CASSLETEGTQYF. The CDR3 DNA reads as TGTGCCAGCAGCTTAGAGACGGAGGGGACCCAGTACTTC.

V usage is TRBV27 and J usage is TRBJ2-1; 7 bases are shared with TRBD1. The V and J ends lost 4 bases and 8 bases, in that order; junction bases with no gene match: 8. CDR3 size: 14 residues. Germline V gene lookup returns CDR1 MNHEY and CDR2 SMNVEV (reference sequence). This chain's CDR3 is CASSSPTQGDEQFF. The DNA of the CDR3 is TGTGCCAGCAGTTCCCCCACCCAGGGGGATGAGCAGTTCTTC.

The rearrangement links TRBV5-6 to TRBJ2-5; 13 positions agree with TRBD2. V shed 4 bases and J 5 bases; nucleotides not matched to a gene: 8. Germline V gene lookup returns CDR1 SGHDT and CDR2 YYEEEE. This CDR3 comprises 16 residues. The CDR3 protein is CASSPGLAGVGETQYF. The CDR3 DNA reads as TGTGCCAGCAGCCCAGGACTAGCGGGGGTTGGTGAGACCCAGTACTTC.

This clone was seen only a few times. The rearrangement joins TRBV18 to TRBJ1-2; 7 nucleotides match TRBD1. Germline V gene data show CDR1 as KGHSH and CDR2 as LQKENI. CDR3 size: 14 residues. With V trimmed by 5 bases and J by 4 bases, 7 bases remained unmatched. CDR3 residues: CASSSTTGRYGYTF. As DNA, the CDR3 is TGTGCCAGCTCATCTACGACAGGGCGCTATGGCTACACCTTC. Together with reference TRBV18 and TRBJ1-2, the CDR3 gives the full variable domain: NAGVMQNPRHLVRRRGQEARLRCSPMKGHSHVYWYRQLPEEGLKFMVYLQKENIIDESGMPKERFSAEFPKEGPSILRIQQVVRGDSAAYFCASSSTTGRYGYTFGSGTRLTVV.

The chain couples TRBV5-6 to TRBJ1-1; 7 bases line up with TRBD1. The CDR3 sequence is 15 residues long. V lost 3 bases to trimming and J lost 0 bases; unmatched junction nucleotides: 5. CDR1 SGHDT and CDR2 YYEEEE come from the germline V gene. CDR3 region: CASSSGQTMNTEAFF. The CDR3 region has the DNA TGTGCCAGCAGCTCGGGACAGACAATGAACACTGAAGCTTTCTTT.

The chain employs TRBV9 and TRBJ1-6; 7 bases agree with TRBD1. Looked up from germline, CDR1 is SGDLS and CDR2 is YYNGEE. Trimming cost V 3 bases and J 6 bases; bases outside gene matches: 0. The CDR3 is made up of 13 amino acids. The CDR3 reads CASSGQGNSPLHF. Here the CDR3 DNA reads TGTGCCAGCAGCGGACAGGGTAATTCACCCCTCCACTTT.

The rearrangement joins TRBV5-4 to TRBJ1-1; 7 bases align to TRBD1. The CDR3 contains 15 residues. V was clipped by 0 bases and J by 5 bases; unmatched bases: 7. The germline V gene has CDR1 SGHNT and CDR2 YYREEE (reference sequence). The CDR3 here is CASSLDRGVGTEAFF. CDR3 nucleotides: TGTGCCAGCAGCTTGGACAGGGGCGTGGGAACTGAAGCTTTCTTT. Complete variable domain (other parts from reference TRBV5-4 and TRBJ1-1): ETGVTQSPTHLIKTRGQQVTLRCSSQSGHNTVSWYQQALGQGPQFIFQYYREEENGRGNFPPRFSGLQFPNYSSELNVNALELDDSALYLCASSLDRGVGTEAFFGQGTRLTVV.

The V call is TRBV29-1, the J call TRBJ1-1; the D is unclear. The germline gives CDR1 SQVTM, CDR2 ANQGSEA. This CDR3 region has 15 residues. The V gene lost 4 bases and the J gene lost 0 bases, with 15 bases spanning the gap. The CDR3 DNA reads TGCAGCGTTGGTTCCGGGGTCCGATTGAACACTGAAGCTTTCTTT. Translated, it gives CSVGSGVRLNTEAFF. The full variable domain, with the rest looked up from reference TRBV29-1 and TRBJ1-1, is SAVISQKPSRDICQRGTSLTIQCQVDSQVTMMFWYRQQPGQSLTLIATANQGSEATYESGFVIDKFPISRPNLTFSTLTVSNMSPEDSSIYLCSVGSGVRLNTEAFFGQGTRLTVV.

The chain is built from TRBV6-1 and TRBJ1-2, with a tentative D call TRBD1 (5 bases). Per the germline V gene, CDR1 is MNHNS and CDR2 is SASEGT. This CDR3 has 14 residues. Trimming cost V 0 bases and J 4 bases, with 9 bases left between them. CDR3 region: CASSEARQIYGYTF. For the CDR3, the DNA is TGTGCCAGCAGTGAAGCCCGACAGATCTATGGCTACACCTTC.

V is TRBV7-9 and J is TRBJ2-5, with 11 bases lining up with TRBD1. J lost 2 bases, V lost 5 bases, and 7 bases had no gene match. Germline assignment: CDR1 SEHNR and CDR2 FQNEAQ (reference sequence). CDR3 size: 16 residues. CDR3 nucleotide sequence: TGTGCCAGCAGCAAATACCGGGACAGGGGGCAAGAGACCCAGTACTTC. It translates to CASSKYRDRGQETQYF.

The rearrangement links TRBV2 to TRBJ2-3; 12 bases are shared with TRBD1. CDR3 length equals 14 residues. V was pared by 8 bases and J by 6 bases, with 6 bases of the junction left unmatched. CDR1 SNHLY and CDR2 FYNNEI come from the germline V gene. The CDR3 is CASEGTGGADTQYF. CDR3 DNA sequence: TGTGCCAGCGAGGGGACAGGGGGCGCGGATACGCAGTATTTT.

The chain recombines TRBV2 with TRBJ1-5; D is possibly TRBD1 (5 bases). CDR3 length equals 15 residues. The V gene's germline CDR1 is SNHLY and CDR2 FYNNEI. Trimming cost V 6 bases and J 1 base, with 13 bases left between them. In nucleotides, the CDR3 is TGTGCCAGCAGGAGCCAGGGTTCGAGCAATCAGCCCCAGCATTTT. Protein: CASRSQGSSNQPQHF.

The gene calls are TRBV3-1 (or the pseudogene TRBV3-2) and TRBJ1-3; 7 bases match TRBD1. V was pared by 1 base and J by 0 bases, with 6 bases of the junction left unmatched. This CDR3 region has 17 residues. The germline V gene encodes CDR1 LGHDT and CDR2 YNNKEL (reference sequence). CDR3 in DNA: TGTGCCAGCAGCCAAGTCGGGACAGTCAGCTCTGGAAACACCATATATTTT. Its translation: CASSQVGTVSSGNTIYF.

The CDR3 loop reads CASSQEAAGEVAFF. The CDR3 nucleotides read TGTGCCAGCAGCCAAGAGGCGGCAGGGGAAGTCGCTTTCTTT. V gene TRBV4-2 combines with J gene TRBJ1-1; D perhaps matches TRBD1 (6 bases). CDR3 length: 14 residues. The V end lost 0 bases, the J end lost 11 bases, and 16 bases lay between the germline ends. CDR1 is LGHNA and CDR2 is YNFKEQ in the germline V gene.

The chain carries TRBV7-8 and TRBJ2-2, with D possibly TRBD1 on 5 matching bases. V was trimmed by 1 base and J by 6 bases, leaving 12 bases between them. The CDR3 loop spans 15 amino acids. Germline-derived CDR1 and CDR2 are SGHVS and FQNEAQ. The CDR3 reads CASSLDRGAAGELFF. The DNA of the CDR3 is TGTGCCAGCAGCTTAGATAGGGGTGCTGCCGGGGAGCTGTTTTTT. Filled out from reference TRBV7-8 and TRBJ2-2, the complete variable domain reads GAGVSQSPRYKVAKRGQDVALRCDPISGHVSLFWYQQALGQGPEFLTYFQNEAQLDKSGLPSDRFFAERPEGSVSTLKIQRTQQEDSAVYLCASSLDRGAAGELFFGEGSRLTVL.

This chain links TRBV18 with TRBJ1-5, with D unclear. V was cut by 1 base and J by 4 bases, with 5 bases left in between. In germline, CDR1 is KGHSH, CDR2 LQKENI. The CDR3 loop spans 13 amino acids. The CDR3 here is CASSPQRNQPQHF. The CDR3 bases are TGTGCCAGCTCACCACAGAGAAATCAGCCCCAGCATTTT.